The TCR beta chain under discussion was sequenced for a study of blood T cell repertoires in COVID-19 (dated by TCRdb to between 2020 and 2021). Concerning the study at large: The collaborator samples originated in the United States, Italy and Spain and spanned the acute and convalescent phases of COVID-19. The material from the prospective study consisted of cDNA or gDNA derived from T cells, B-cell-depleted T cells, or PBMCs. Subjects who had been exposed to COVID-19, were actively infected with it, or had recovered from it provided the deeply sampled blood TCRbeta repertoires that made up the dataset. The repertoires were released in a freely available public database meant as a resource for research on the immune response to SARS-CoV-2. The samples were drawn from the first 160 participants of the ongoing ImmuneRACE study and from 1,200 or so subjects provided by 6 global collaborators. A de-identified subject ID, COVID-19 status, age in years and sex were almost always included in the sample metadata. HLA class I and class II types, where available, came from metadata supplied by the sample provider rather than from assay-based typing. Study-wide conclusions, independent of this receptor: Clinical and demographic metadata were provided uncurated, with the amount varying by source and participant.

Participants in the prospective study were aged roughly 18 to 100 years, lived in about two dozen United States geographic areas, and enrolled through a virtual design. In the prospective study, cohorts were assigned on the basis of participant-reported clinical history obtained from a screening survey and a study questionnaire. In the prospective study, whole blood, serum and a nasopharyngeal or oropharyngeal swab were collected from each participant by mobile phlebotomists. Prospective study participants could optionally give additional blood draws and questionnaires over a 2-month period. Prospective study blood samples were shipped either frozen or at room temperature before DNA extraction. About this clone itself: Its binding antigen is unknown. No base quality information exists; no much larger clone differs at one position.

Taken from the germline V gene (reference sequence), the CDR1 and CDR2 loops are MNHNY and SVGAGI. CDR3 length: 13 amino acids, cysteine to phenylalanine. The read is trimmed to its CDR3 DNA, 39 bases read in frame from base 1. V is cut by 0 bases and J by 7 bases, and the space between the germline ends is 9 bases. TCRbeta CDR3 regions were amplified from genomic DNA by means of the immunoSEQ Assay, a bias-controlled multiplex PCR. The original methods were these. Nucleated cell counts per sample were estimated from amplification of reference gene primers within the assay. To quantify the absolute abundance of each unique TCRbeta CDR3 rearrangement, sequence reads were collapsed and filtered. Productive Simpson clonality was computed per sample as the square root of Simpson's diversity index over productive rearrangements. Imported from immuneACCESS, the table was reduced by TCRdb to in-frame sequences with V and J called. These copies leave out some clones; in studies compared against another copy, an unresolved V gene accounts for under half, and the cause of the remainder is not known. V, J and clone size are those of that table, while D and trimming were read from the DNA. This sample gives about 140,000 clones in total; 70% to 90% of them show up just once. 3% to 3.5% of the sample is taken by the ten largest.

This TCR derives from a woman between 50 and 59 years old with acute COVID-19. This chain joins TRBV6-6 to TRBJ2-5; the D gene is possibly TRBD2, with 6 bases matching. The sequencing sample was made of PBMCs or T cells enriched from blood (not recorded which). CDR3 reads: CASSYSEGSTQYF. The DNA is as follows: TGTGCCAGCAGTTACTCGGAGGGTTCGACCCAGTACTTC.